This T cell receptor beta chain is from a study of blood T cell repertoires in COVID-19. This CDR3 is 16 amino acids long. V lost 6 bases to trimming and J lost 3 bases; unmatched junction nucleotides: 11. Germline V gene sequence: CDR1 KGHSH, CDR2 LQKENI. Assay: immunoSEQ multiplex PCR; the TCRdb copy retains only in-frame clones and omits some. The top ten hold roughly a fifth of the sample, which has about 150,000 clones, about 86% seen once. The sequencing input was peripheral blood. This TCR came from a woman aged 70-85 years who had recovered from COVID-19. This chain joins TRBV18 and TRBJ2-3; 8 bases are shared with TRBD2. The CDR3 nucleotides are TGTGCCAGCTCCCCCACCAGCGGGAGCAGGACAGATACGCAGTATTTT. This codes for CASSPTSGSRTDTQYF.